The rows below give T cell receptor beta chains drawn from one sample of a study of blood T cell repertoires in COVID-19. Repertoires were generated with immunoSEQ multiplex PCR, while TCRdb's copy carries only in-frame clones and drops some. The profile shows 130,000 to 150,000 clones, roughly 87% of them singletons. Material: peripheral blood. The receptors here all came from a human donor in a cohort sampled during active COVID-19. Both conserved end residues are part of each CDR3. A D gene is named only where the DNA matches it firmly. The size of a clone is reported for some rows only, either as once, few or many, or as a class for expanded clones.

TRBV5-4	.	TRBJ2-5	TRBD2	CASSPGGVETQYF	TGTGCCAGCAGCCCCGGGGGGGTTGAGACCCAGTACTTC
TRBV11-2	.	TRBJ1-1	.	CASTVGLRTEAFF	TGTGCCAGCACGGTGGGCCTAAGAACAGAAGCTTTCTTT
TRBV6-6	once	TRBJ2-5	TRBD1	CASREQGQQETQYF	TGTGCCAGCAGGGAACAGGGGCAGCAAGAGACCCAGTACTTC
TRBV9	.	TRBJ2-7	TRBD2	CASSIGTSGIYEQYF	TGTGCCAGCAGCATCGGGACTAGTGGGATCTACGAGCAGTACTTC
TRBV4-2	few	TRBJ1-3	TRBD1	CASSQDWGRDRPKNTIYF	TGTGCCAGCAGCCAAGATTGGGGGAGGGACAGGCCTAAAAACACCATATATTTT
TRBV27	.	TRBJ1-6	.	CASSFLSSYNSPLHF	TGTGCCAGCAGTTTTCTCAGCTCCTATAATTCACCCCTCCACTTT
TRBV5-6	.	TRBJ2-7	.	CASSLLNPGYEQYF	TGTGCCAGCAGCTTGCTGAATCCGGGCTACGAGCAGTACTTC
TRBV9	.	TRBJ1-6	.	CASSIAQYNSPLHF	TGTGCCAGCAGTATCGCTCAGTATAATTCACCCCTCCACTTT
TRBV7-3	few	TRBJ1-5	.	CASSFTGYHNQPQHF	TGTGCCAGCAGCTTCACAGGGTACCACAATCAGCCCCAGCATTTT
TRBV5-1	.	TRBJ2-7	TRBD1	CASSLHRDRGYEQYF	TGCGCCAGCAGTCTACACCGGGACAGGGGATACGAGCAGTACTTC
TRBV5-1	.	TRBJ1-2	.	CASSLGGDGYTF	TGCGCCAGCAGCTTGGGCGGGGATGGCTACACCTTC
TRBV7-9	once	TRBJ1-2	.	CASSLDQGWSYGYTF	TGTGCCAGCAGCTTAGACCAGGGGTGGAGCTATGGCTACACCTTC
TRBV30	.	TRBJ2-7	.	CAWSLTFIYEQYF	TGTGCCTGGAGCTTGACTTTTATCTACGAGCAGTACTTC
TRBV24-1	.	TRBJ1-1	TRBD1	CATSDLLTGRAFF	TGTGCCACCAGTGATTTGCTGACAGGGAGGGCTTTCTTT
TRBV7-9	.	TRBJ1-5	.	CASSLAMADSNQPQHF	TGTGCCAGCAGCTTAGCGATGGCAGATAGCAATCAGCCCCAGCATTTT
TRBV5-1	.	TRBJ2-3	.	CASSSDTGTDTQYF	TGCGCCAGCAGCTCGGACACTGGCACAGATACGCAGTATTTT
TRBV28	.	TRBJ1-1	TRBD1	CASTPGQVNTEAFF	TGTGCCAGCACCCCTGGACAGGTGAACACTGAAGCTTTCTTT
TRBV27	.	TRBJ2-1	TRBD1	CANKLVLPSGTGNYNEQFF	TGTGCCAACAAGTTAGTTCTCCCTTCCGGGACAGGGAACTACAATGAGCAGTTCTTC
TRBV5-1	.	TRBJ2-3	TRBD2	CASSPTGGIFDTQYF	TGCGCCAGCAGCCCAACCGGGGGGATCTTCGATACGCAGTATTTT
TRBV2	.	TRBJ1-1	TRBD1	CASSVPQGATEAFF	TGTGCCAGCAGTGTTCCCCAGGGGGCCACTGAAGCTTTCTTT
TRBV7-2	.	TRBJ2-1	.	CASSLRAGYYNEQFF	TGTGCCAGCAGCTTACGGGCGGGGTACTACAATGAGCAGTTCTTC
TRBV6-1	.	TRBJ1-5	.	CASSEMTQEWEPQHF	TGTGCCAGCAGTGAAATGACGCAGGAATGGGAGCCCCAGCATTTT
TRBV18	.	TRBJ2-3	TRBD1	CASSRGQGATDTQYF	TGTGCCAGCTCACGAGGACAGGGGGCCACAGATACGCAGTATTTT
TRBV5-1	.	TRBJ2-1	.	CASSGSGTSGHNEQFF	TGCGCCAGCAGCGGATCCGGGACTTCGGGGCACAATGAGCAGTTCTTC
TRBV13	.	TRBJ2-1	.	CASSLGPGYNEQFF	TGTGCCAGCAGCCTGGGCCCAGGGTACAATGAGCAGTTCTTC
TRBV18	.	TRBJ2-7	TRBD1	CASSPSRDRAFEQYF	TGTGCCAGCTCACCCTCCCGGGACAGGGCTTTCGAGCAGTACTTC
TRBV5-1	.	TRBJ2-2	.	CASSIHRENTGELFF	TGCGCCAGCAGCATACACAGGGAGAACACCGGGGAGCTGTTTTTT
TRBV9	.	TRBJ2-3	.	CASSVEAGENTQYF	TGTGCCAGCAGCGTAGAGGCAGGGGAAAATACGCAGTATTTT
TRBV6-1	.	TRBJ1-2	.	CASSEGGQVGYTF	TGTGCCAGCAGTGAAGGAGGGCAAGTTGGCTACACCTTC
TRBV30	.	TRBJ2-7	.	CAWSVLPTSYPSDEQYF	TGTGCCTGGAGTGTCCTCCCCACTAGCTATCCCAGCGACGAGCAGTACTTC
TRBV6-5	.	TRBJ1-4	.	CATFWPGLEKLFF	TGTGCCACCTTCTGGCCGGGACTAGAAAAACTGTTTTTT
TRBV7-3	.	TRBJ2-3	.	CASSLNGFTDTQYF	TGTGCCAGCAGCTTAAACGGTTTTACAGATACGCAGTATTTT
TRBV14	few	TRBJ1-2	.	CASSQDFGWNYGYTF	TGTGCCAGCAGCCAAGATTTCGGGTGGAACTATGGCTACACCTTC
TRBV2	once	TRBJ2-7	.	CASSEATGTYEQYF	TGTGCCAGCAGTGAAGCGACAGGAACCTACGAGCAGTACTTC
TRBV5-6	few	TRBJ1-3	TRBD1	CASSSDRDGNTIYF	TGTGCCAGCAGCTCGGACAGGGATGGAAACACCATATATTTT
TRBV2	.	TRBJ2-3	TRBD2	CASSLDGTSGGDTQYF	TGTGCCAGCAGTCTCGACGGGACTAGCGGGGGAGATACGCAGTATTTT
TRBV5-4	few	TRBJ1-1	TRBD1	CASSPGQGRIAEAFF	TGTGCCAGCAGCCCGGGACAGGGGAGAATCGCTGAAGCTTTCTTT
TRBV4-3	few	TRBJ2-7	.	CASSLTQGGGEQYF	TGCGCCAGCAGCCTCACCCAGGGGGGCGGCGAGCAGTACTTC
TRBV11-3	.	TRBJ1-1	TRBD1	CASRARTGGMNTEAFF	TGTGCCAGCAGGGCCCGGACAGGGGGTATGAACACTGAAGCTTTCTTT
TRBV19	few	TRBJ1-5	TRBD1	CASSIARGRNQPQHF	TGTGCCAGTAGTATCGCCAGGGGGCGGAATCAGCCCCAGCATTTT
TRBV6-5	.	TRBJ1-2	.	CASSYSDKYGYTF	TGTGCCAGCAGTTATTCGGACAAGTATGGCTACACCTTC
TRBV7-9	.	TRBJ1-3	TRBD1	CASTAFLGQGARYGNTIYF	TGTGCCAGCACCGCCTTCCTAGGACAGGGGGCGCGTTATGGAAACACCATATATTTT
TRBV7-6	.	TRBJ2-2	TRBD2	CASSQNRPGLGTGELFF	TGTGCCAGCAGTCAAAACCGACCGGGACTAGGGACCGGGGAGCTGTTTTTT
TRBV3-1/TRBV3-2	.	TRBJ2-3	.	CATGLQDTQYF	TGTGCCACCGGACTTCAAGATACGCAGTATTTT
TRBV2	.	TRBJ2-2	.	CASSEYKNTGELFF	TGTGCCAGCAGTGAATACAAGAACACCGGGGAGCTGTTTTTT
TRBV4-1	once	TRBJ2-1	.	CASSQDPVGNYEQFF	TGCGCCAGCAGCCAAGATCCTGTCGGGAACTATGAGCAGTTCTTC